The clone carrying this TCR beta chain was observed a few times. The authors' processing: Reference gene primer amplification in the assay estimated nucleated cell counts. Assay used: immunoSEQ multiplex PCR; TCRdb lists only in-frame clones, some missing. The DNA was the basis for D and trimming; V, J and clone size are from that table. The table records 150,000 to 200,000 clones, roughly 73% of them present only once. CDR3 size: 16 residues. In germline, CDR1 is SGDLS, CDR2 YYNGEE. The trim removed 3 bases at V and 6 bases at J, leaving 14 bases unmatched. The data stem from a study of blood T cell repertoires in COVID-19. Study as a whole: Material from acute and convalescent COVID-19 was sourced from the United States, Italy and Spain. The cDNA or gDNA used as material had been derived from T cells, B-cell-depleted T cells, or PBMCs.

The chain employs TRBV9 and TRBJ1-2; 7 nucleotides line up with TRBD1. This TCR derives from a woman aged 80 or over with active or convalescent COVID-19. Sequences were obtained from peripheral blood. CDR3 nucleotide sequence: TGTGCCAGCAGCGCGGGACCTAGACAGGGCCATGATGGCTACACCTTC. This codes for CASSAGPRQGHDGYTF.